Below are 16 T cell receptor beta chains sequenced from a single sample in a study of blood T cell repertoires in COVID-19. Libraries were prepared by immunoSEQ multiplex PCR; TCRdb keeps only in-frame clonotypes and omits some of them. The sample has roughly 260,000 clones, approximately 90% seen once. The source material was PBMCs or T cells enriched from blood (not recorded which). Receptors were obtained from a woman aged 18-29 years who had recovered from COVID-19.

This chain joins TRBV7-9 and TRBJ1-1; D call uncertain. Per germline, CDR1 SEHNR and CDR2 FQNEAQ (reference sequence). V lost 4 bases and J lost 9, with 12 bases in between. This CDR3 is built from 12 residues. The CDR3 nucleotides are TGTGCCAGCAGCTCCGGGGATAGCAAAGCTTTCTTT. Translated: CASSSGDSKAFF.

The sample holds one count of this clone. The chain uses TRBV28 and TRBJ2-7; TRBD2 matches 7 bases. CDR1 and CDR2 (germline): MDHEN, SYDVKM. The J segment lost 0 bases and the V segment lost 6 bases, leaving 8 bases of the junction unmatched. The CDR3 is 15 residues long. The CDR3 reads CASSLGLADSYEQYF. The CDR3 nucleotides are TGTGCCAGCAGCTTGGGGCTAGCGGACTCCTACGAGCAGTACTTC.

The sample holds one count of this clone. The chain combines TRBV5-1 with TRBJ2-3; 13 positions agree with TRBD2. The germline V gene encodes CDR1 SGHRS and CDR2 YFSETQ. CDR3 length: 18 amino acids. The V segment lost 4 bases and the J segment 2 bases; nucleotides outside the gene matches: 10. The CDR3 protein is CASSTGLAGPKPTDTQYF. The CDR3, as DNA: TGCGCCAGCAGCACGGGACTAGCGGGGCCTAAGCCCACAGATACGCAGTATTTT.

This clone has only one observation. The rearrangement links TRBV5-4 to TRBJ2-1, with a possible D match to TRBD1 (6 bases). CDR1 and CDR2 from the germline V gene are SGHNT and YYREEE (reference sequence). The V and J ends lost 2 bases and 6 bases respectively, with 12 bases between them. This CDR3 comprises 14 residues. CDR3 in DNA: TGTGCCAGCAGCTTTACAGGGTATGGCAATGAGCAGTTCTTC. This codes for CASSFTGYGNEQFF.

CDR3 nucleotide sequence: TGCAGCGTTGAATATCTAGCCGAACACTACAATGAGCAGTTCTTC. Protein product: CSVEYLAEHYNEQFF. The chain combines TRBV29-1 with TRBJ2-1; D perhaps matches TRBD2 (5 bases). Per the germline V gene, CDR1 is SQVTM and CDR2 is ANQGSEA. This CDR3 is 15 amino acids long. Deletions cut 2 bases from V and 3 bases from J, with 14 bases between.

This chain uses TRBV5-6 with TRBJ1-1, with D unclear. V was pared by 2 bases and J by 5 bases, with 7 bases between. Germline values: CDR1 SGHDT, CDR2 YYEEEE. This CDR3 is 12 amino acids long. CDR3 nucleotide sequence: TGTGCCAGCAGCTTAGGGAGTACTGAAGCTTTCTTT. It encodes CASSLGSTEAFF.

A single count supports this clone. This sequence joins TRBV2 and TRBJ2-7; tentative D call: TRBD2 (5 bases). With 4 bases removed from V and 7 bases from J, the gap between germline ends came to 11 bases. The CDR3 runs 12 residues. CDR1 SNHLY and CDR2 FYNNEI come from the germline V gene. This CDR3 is CASSVDREEQYF. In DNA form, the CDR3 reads TGTGCCAGCAGTGTTGATAGGGAGGAGCAGTACTTC. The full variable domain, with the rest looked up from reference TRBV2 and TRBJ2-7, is EPEVTQTPSHQVTQMGQEVILRCVPISNHLYFYWYRQILGQKVEFLVSFYNNEISEKSEIFDDQFSVERPDGSNFTLKIRSTKLEDSAMYFCASSVDREEQYFGPGTRLTVT.

The CDR3 is CSVVDLSEKLFF. CDR3 DNA: TGCAGCGTTGTAGATCTCTCCGAAAAACTGTTTTTT. V gene TRBV29-1 combines with J gene TRBJ1-4; D ambiguous. Trimming left V 4 bases short and J 8 bases short, with 11 bases between. Germline loops: CDR1 SQVTM, CDR2 ANQGSEA. This CDR3 spans 12 amino acids.

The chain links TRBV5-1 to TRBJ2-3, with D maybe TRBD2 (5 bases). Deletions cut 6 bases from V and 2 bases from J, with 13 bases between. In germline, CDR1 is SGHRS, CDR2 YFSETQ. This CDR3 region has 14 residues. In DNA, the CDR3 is TGCGCCAGCACTGCGGACTCGAACACAGATACGCAGTATTTT. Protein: CASTADSNTDTQYF.

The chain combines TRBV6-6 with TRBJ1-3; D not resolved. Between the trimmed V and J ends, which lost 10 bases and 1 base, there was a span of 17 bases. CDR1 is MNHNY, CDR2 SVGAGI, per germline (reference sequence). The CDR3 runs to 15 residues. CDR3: CATAGGWGSGNTIYF. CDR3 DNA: TGTGCCACGGCTGGAGGGTGGGGATCTGGAAACACCATATATTTT.

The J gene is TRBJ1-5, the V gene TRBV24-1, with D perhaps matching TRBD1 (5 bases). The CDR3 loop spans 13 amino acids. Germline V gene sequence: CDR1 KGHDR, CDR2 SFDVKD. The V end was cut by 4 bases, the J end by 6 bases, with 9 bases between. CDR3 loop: CATSDRVGQPQHF. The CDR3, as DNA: TGTGCCACCAGTGACAGGGTAGGTCAGCCCCAGCATTTT.

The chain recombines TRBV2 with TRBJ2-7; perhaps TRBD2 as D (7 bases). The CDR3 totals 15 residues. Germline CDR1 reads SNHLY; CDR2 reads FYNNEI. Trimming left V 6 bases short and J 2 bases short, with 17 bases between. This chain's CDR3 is CASRRDTSETYEQYF. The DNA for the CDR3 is TGTGCCAGCAGGAGGGACACTAGCGAAACCTACGAGCAGTACTTC.

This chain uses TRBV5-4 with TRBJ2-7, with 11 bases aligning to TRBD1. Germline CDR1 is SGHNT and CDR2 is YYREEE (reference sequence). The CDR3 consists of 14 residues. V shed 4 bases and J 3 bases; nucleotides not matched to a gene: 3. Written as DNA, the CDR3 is TGTGCCAGCAGCACGGGACAGGGGGTCTACGAGCAGTACTTC. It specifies CASSTGQGVYEQYF.

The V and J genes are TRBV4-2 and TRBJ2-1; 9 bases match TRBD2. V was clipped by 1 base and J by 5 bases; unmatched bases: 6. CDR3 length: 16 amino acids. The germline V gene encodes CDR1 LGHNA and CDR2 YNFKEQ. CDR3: CASSQVGSGSHNEQFF. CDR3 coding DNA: TGTGCCAGCAGCCAAGTTGGTAGCGGGAGCCACAATGAGCAGTTCTTC.

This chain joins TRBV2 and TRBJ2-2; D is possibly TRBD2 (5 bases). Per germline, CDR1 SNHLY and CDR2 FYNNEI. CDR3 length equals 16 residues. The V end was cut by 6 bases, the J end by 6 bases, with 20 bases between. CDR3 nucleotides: TGTGCCAGCAGATCCCCCGGACCCCAGAGGGCCGGGGAGCTGTTTTTT. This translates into CASRSPGPQRAGELFF.

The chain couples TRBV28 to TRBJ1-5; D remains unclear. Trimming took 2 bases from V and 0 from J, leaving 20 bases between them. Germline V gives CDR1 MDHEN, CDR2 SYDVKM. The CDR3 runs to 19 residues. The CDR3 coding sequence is TGTGCCAGCAGTTTAGGGCGGGATATTCCCCCCAATAGCAATCAGCCCCAGCATTTT. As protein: CASSLGRDIPPNSNQPQHF.